The entry that follows covers one TCR beta chain sequence. Its target is unknown. This sample stems from a study of radiotherapy plus CTLA-4 blockade in lung cancer. The study, taken as a whole, reports: Once radiotherapy plus ipilimumab had been given, TCR clones derived from tumor expanded in blood. Alongside interferon-beta, early blood T cell clone dynamics were reportedly the best predictor of response.

Germline CDR1 and CDR2: MGHRA and YSYEKL. Trimming took 6 bases from V and 1 from J, leaving 10 bases between them. CDR3 length: 14 amino acids. The table came from immunoSEQ multiplex PCR; TCRdb's copy has only in-frame clones and leaves some out. The profile covers under 45,000 clones, with just under 80% appearing a single time and less than 25% taken by the ten largest. V gene TRBV4-1 combines with J gene TRBJ1-3; D unresolved. The origin of this receptor is a human donor with non-small cell lung cancer that progressed on radiotherapy plus ipilimumab. The source material was peripheral blood, sampled from a patient treated with radiotherapy plus ipilimumab. The CDR3 is CASSHRVSGNTIYF. The CDR3 nucleotides read TGCGCCAGCAGTCACCGGGTTTCTGGAAACACCATATATTTT.